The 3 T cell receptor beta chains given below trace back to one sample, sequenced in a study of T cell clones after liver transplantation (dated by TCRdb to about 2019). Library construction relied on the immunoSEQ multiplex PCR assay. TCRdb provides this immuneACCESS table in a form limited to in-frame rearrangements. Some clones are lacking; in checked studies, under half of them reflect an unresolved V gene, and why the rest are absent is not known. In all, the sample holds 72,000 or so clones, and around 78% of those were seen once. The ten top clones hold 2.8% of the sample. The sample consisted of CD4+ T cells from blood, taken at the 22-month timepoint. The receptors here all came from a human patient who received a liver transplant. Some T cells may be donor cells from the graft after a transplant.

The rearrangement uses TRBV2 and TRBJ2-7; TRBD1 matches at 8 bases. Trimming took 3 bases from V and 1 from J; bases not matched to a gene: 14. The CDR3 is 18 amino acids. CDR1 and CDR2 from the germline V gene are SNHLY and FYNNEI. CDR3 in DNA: TGTGCCAGCAGTGAGTTGGGGACAGGCAGGTCATTATCCTACGAGCAGTACTTC. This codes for CASSELGTGRSLSYEQYF.

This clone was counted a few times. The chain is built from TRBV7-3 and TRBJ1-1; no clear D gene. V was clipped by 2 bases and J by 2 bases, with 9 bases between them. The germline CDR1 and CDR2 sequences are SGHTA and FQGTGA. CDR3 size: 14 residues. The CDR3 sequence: CASSLEADNTEAFF. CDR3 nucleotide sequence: TGTGCCAGCAGCTTAGAGGCAGACAACACTGAAGCTTTCTTT.

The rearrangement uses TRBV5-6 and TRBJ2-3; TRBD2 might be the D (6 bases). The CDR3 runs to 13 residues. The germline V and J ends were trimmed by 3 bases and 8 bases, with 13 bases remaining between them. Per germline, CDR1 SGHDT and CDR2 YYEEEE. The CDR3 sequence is CASSSPGGSTQYF. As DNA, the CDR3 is TGTGCCAGCAGCTCCCCCGGGGGTAGTACGCAGTATTTT.